The clone carrying this TCR beta chain appeared a few times. The data are from a study of blood T cells in healthy people across ages. Using a J-beta primer mix together with a sample-barcoded 5' primer, a second PCR was run for about 6 to 12 cycles. Via MiXCR, TCRdb re-called the 5' RACE reads, giving one row per CDR3 protein. The sample lists about 1.5 million distinct CDR3 sequences, 35% to 45% occurring once. The length of the CDR3 is 15 residues. Germline V gene sequence: CDR1 SGHKS, CDR2 YYEKEE (reference sequence). The clonotype comes from a woman younger than 35 in good health. The sample comprised blood. The chain links TRBV5-5 to TRBJ2-5, with no clear D. The DNA end favors TRBJ2-7, so the J call may be wrong. The CDR3 DNA reads as TGTGCCAGCAGCTTGGTGGGGTGGCAGAGCTACGAGCAGTACTTC. Residues: CASSLVGWQSYEQYF.